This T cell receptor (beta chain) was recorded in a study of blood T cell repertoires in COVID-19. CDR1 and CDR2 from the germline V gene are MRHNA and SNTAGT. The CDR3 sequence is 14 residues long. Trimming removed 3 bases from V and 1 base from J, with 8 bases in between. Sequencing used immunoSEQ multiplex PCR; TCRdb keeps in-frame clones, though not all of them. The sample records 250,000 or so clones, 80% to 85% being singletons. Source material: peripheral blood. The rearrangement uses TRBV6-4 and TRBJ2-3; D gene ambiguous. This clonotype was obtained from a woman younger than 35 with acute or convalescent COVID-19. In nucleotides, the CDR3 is TGTGCCAGCAGTGAGGTCACAGGCACAGATACGCAGTATTTT. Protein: CASSEVTGTDTQYF.